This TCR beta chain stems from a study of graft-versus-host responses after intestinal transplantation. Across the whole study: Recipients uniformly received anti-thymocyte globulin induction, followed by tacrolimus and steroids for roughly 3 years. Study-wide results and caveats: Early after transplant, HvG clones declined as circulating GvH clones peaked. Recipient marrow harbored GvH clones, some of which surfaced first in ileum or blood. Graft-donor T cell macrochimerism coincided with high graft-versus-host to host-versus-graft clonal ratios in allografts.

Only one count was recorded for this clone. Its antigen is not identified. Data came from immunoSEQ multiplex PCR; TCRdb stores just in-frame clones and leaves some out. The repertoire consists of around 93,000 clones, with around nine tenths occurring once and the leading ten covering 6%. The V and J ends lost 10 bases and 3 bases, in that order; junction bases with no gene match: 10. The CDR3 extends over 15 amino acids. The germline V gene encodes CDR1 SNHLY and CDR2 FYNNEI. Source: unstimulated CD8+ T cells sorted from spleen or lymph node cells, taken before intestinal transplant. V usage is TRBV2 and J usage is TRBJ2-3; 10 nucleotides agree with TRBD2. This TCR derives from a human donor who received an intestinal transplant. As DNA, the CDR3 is TGTGCCACTGGTCCGCTAGCGGGAGAGACAGATACGCAGTATTTT. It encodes CATGPLAGETDTQYF.